The next 16 T cell receptor beta chains were all read from a single sample in a study of blood T cell repertoires in COVID-19. The method was immunoSEQ multiplex PCR; TCRdb's version includes in-frame clones alone and lacks a portion of them. The sample holds 66,000 or so clones, just under 80% seen once. The sequencing sample was made of peripheral blood. Source of these receptors: a human donor in a cohort sampled during active COVID-19.

V and J are TRBV18 and TRBJ2-3, with 15 positions matching TRBD2. The germline gives CDR1 KGHSH, CDR2 LQKENI. CDR3 length: 16 residues. The V segment lost 6 bases and the J segment 5 bases; nucleotides outside the gene matches: 6. CDR3 in DNA: TGTGCCAGCTCTCCCGGACTAGCGGGAGGGGGAGATACGCAGTATTTT. It specifies CASSPGLAGGGDTQYF.

About this clone itself: Distinct nucleotide sequences in the sample also encode this CDR3. The CDR3 DNA is TGTGCCAGCAGCGTAGCCGGGACAGGGGACAATGAGCAGTTCTTC. It is translated as CASSVAGTGDNEQFF. The chain links TRBV9 to TRBJ2-1, with 10 bases lining up with TRBD1. The CDR3 sequence is 15 residues long. CDR1 and CDR2 (germline): SGDLS, YYNGEE. V was clipped by 0 bases and J by 5 bases; unmatched bases: 2.

The gene calls are TRBV7-9 and TRBJ2-1; D might be TRBD2 (7 bases). The CDR3 runs to 16 residues. The V and J ends lost 5 bases and 3 bases respectively, with 17 bases between them. The V gene's germline CDR1 is SEHNR and CDR2 FQNEAQ (reference sequence). The CDR3 sequence is CASSPRGQGFYNEQFF. DNA for the CDR3: TGTGCCAGCAGCCCGCGGGGGCAGGGGTTCTACAATGAGCAGTTCTTC.

CDR3 region: CASSLRLAGPEDTQYF. DNA for the CDR3: TGTGCCAGCAGCTTAAGACTAGCGGGACCGGAAGATACGCAGTATTTT. The chain combines TRBV13 with TRBJ2-3; TRBD2 aligns across 11 bases. V trimming: 2 bases; J trimming: 5 bases; junction bases outside the gene matches: 6. CDR1 is PRHDT, CDR2 FYEKMQ, per germline (reference sequence). The CDR3 length is 16 residues.

The V and J genes are TRBV1 and TRBJ2-1; TRBD1, the table's D call, was not compared with the DNA. TRBV1 is noted as a pseudogene. CDR3 length equals 15 residues. CDR3 in amino acids: CTSSPVASHPHEQFF. DNA of the CDR3: TGCACCAGCAGCCCAGTGGCCTCCCACCCTCATGAGCAGTTCTTC.

The chain is built from TRBV2 and TRBJ1-1, with D unresolved. The CDR3 sequence is 14 residues long. Germline V gives CDR1 SNHLY, CDR2 FYNNEI. V dropped 7 bases and J dropped 1 base, with 13 bases sitting between them. CDR3 in amino acids: CASNKWEGNTEAFF. The CDR3 DNA reads as TGTGCCAGCAATAAATGGGAGGGGAACACTGAAGCTTTCTTT.

The chain combines TRBV28 with TRBJ2-7; TRBD1 is a possible D gene (6 bases). This CDR3 has 13 amino acids. Trimming took 6 bases from V and 4 from J, leaving 13 bases between them. From germline, CDR1 is MDHEN and CDR2 SYDVKM. The CDR3 DNA sequence: TGTGCCAGCAGGGCAGGGGCACCTTACGAGCAGTACTTC. It specifies CASRAGAPYEQYF.

V is TRBV7-3 and J is TRBJ2-2, with 8 bases matching TRBD1. The CDR3 covers 17 residues. Germline V gene data show CDR1 as SGHTA and CDR2 as FQGTGA. After removal of 5 bases from V and 0 bases from J, the junction contained 8 bases not matched to a gene. For the CDR3, the DNA is TGTGCCAGCAGCAAAAACGACAGGGGATCGAACACCGGGGAGCTGTTTTTT. Encoded protein: CASSKNDRGSNTGELFF.

This chain uses TRBV7-3 with TRBJ2-3, with 9 positions matching TRBD1. Germline V gives CDR1 SGHTA, CDR2 FQGTGA. Trimming cost V 5 bases and J 8 bases; bases outside gene matches: 5. This CDR3 is built from 13 residues. This CDR3 is CASSHGQGITQYF. In DNA, the CDR3 is TGTGCCAGCAGCCATGGACAGGGGATTACGCAGTATTTT.

This clone was observed a handful of times. The chain carries TRBV11-3 and TRBJ2-3, with 7 nucleotides matching TRBD1. CDR1 is SGHNT, CDR2 YENEEA, per germline. The J segment lost 0 bases and the V segment lost 5 bases, leaving 5 bases of the junction unmatched. The CDR3 contains 15 residues. Here the CDR3 reads CASSKRTGSTDTQYF. As DNA, the CDR3 is TGTGCCAGCAGCAAGCGGACAGGAAGCACAGATACGCAGTATTTT.

CDR3 region: CASSRGQGIEQYF. DNA of the CDR3: TGTGCCAGCAGCCGCGGACAGGGGATCGAGCAGTACTTC. The chain combines TRBV12-3 or TRBV12-4 with TRBJ2-7, with 9 bases fitting TRBD1. The CDR3 length is 13 residues. Trimming removed 6 bases from V and 6 bases from J; junction bases left unmatched: 6.

The rearrangement uses TRBV30 and TRBJ1-2; a weak D match, TRBD1 (6 bases). CDR1 GTSNPN and CDR2 SVGIG come from the germline V gene (reference sequence). V lost 4 bases and J 6 bases, leaving 18 bases between the germline ends. This CDR3 is built from 14 residues. CDR3 amino acids: CAWKQGAGPDGYTF. In DNA, the CDR3 is TGTGCCTGGAAACAGGGTGCCGGTCCGGATGGCTACACCTTC.

The chain joins TRBV7-2 to TRBJ1-4, with 7 nucleotides matching TRBD1. This CDR3 spans 14 amino acids. V dropped 1 base and J dropped 5; count of bases not matched to a gene: 1. CDR1 is SGHTA, CDR2 FQGNSA, per germline. The CDR3: CASSLDRGNEKLFF. CDR3 nucleotide sequence: TGTGCCAGCAGCTTAGACAGGGGAAATGAAAAACTGTTTTTT.

V gene TRBV5-1 combines with J gene TRBJ2-3; 7 nucleotides match TRBD2. Germline CDR1 SGHRS, CDR2 YFSETQ. The CDR3 is made up of 16 amino acids. Trimming cost V 3 bases and J 2 bases; bases outside gene matches: 9. The CDR3 sequence: CASSSGSSGATDTQYF. The CDR3 region has the DNA TGCGCCAGCAGCTCGGGGTCGAGCGGGGCCACAGATACGCAGTATTTT. The whole variable domain, filled in from reference TRBV5-1 and TRBJ2-3, reads KAGVTQTPRYLIKTRGQQVTLSCSPISGHRSVSWYQQTPGQGLQFLFEYFSETQRNKGNFPGRFSGRQFSNSRSEMNVSTLELGDSALYLCASSSGSSGATDTQYFGPGTRLTVL.

In nucleotides, the CDR3 is TGTGCCAGCAGTTCCGGACAGGGTTCTCGCGCTCAGCCCCAGCATTTT. Translating it yields CASSSGQGSRAQPQHF. The V and J genes are TRBV28 and TRBJ1-5, with TRBD1 matching 8 bases. This CDR3 spans 16 amino acids. With 4 bases clipped from V and 6 bases from J, the junction kept 11 bases outside the gene matches. CDR1 and CDR2 (germline): MDHEN, SYDVKM.

This clone was recorded only once. This chain joins TRBV20-1 and TRBJ2-7; D uncertain. Germline V CDR1 and CDR2: DFQATT, SNEGSKA (reference sequence). Trimming left V 7 bases short and J 0 bases short, with 7 bases between. The CDR3 runs 11 residues. CDR3 loop: CSGSSSYEQYF. DNA for the CDR3: TGCAGTGGCTCCAGCTCCTACGAGCAGTACTTC.